These 22 T cell receptor beta chains share one sample of origin, sequenced in a study of cytomegalovirus exposure and HLA in healthy donors. With 60 Vbeta and 13 Jbeta primers, the PCR was carried out. The table came from immunoSEQ multiplex PCR; TCRdb's copy has only in-frame clones and leaves some out. The data hold 150,000 to 200,000 clones, with 70% to 80% observed a single time. Sequenced sample: PBMCs. The receptors derive from a woman aged 50 to 60 in good health and CMV-seronegative.

The chain has TRBV27 and TRBJ1-2, with a tentative D call TRBD1 (5 bases). This CDR3 is 12 amino acids long. In germline, CDR1 is MNHEY, CDR2 SMNVEV (reference sequence). V was clipped by 6 bases and J by 5 bases, with 10 bases between them. The CDR3 reads CASSKGLYGYTF. The CDR3 nucleotides are TGTGCCAGCAGCAAGGGACTATATGGCTACACCTTC.

The rearrangement joins TRBV5-5 to TRBJ2-7; TRBD1 agrees at 9 bases. J gave up 3 bases and V 0 bases, and 7 bases lay outside the gene matches. Germline V gene lookup returns CDR1 SGHKS and CDR2 YYEKEE (reference sequence). This CDR3 is 16 amino acids long. Here the CDR3 DNA reads TGTGCCAGCAGCTTGGAACCCGGGACAGGGCGCTACGAGCAGTACTTC. Protein: CASSLEPGTGRYEQYF.

The J gene is TRBJ2-7, the V gene TRBV6-5; 7 bases map to TRBD1. The CDR3 covers 13 residues. V shed 7 bases and J 3 bases; nucleotides not matched to a gene: 6. Germline loops: CDR1 MNHEY, CDR2 SVGAGI. CDR3: CASNTQGRYEQYF. Written as DNA, the CDR3 is TGTGCCAGCAACACACAGGGGCGCTACGAGCAGTACTTC.

V gene TRBV6-5 combines with J gene TRBJ2-1; 10 bases line up with TRBD2. The CDR3 has 15 residues. Germline V gives CDR1 MNHEY, CDR2 SVGAGI. The trim removed 6 bases at V and 9 bases at J, leaving 11 bases unmatched. The CDR3 DNA reads as TGTGCCAGCAGCCCCCGACCCAGCGGGAGGGGTGAGCAGTTCTTC. Protein product: CASSPRPSGRGEQFF.

This clone was detected a few times. This chain connects TRBV6-1 to TRBJ1-5; 7 nucleotides align to TRBD1. This CDR3 is built from 15 residues. The germline V gene has CDR1 MNHNS and CDR2 SASEGT. V lost 2 bases and J lost 4; bases outside the gene matches: 5. CDR3 DNA: TGTGCCAGCAGTGAACAGGCAGGGGGGAATCAGCCCCAGCATTTT. Translation gives CASSEQAGGNQPQHF.

This clone has more than one count but fewer than ten. The V and J genes are TRBV7-2 and TRBJ1-2; tentatively, D is TRBD1 (5 bases). CDR1 is SGHTA and CDR2 is FQGNSA in the germline V gene. Trimming took 3 bases from V and 4 from J, leaving 6 bases between them. This CDR3 is built from 12 residues. As DNA, the CDR3 is TGTGCCAGCAGCTTCGACAGCTATGGCTACACCTTC. Residues: CASSFDSYGYTF.

This clone came up a few times. The gene calls are TRBV6-1 and TRBJ2-2; TRBD1 aligns across 10 bases. The CDR3 is made up of 15 amino acids. CDR1 and CDR2 (germline): MNHNS, SASEGT. V lost 4 bases to trimming and J lost 7 bases; unmatched junction nucleotides: 6. The CDR3 DNA sequence: TGTGCCAGCAGTGTGATAGGACAGGGGGTCGGGGAGCTGTTTTTT. It translates to CASSVIGQGVGELFF.

The genes are TRBV6-1 and TRBJ1-5; the D gene is possibly TRBD1 (6 bases). V was shortened by 6 bases and J by 2 bases, with 11 bases between the two germline ends. The CDR3 runs 14 residues. The germline gives CDR1 MNHNS, CDR2 SASEGT. The CDR3 sequence is CASRKQGRNQPQHF. As DNA, the CDR3 is TGTGCCAGCAGAAAACAGGGACGCAATCAGCCCCAGCATTTT.

The chain uses TRBV5-1 and TRBJ2-2; 9 bases agree with TRBD2. V shed 0 bases, J shed 5 bases, and the junction held 11 bases outside the gene matches. Germline assignment: CDR1 SGHRS and CDR2 YFSETQ. This CDR3 comprises 18 residues. The CDR3 region is CASSLEGSGGQRTGELFF. The CDR3 DNA follows: TGCGCCAGCAGCTTGGAGGGTAGCGGGGGCCAGAGAACCGGGGAGCTGTTTTTT.

The rearrangement joins TRBV7-2 to TRBJ1-2; 8 positions agree with TRBD1. The CDR3 is 14 residues long. With 0 bases clipped from V and 5 bases from J, the junction kept 2 bases outside the gene matches. The V gene's germline CDR1 is SGHTA and CDR2 FQGNSA. This CDR3 reads CASSLANRGYGYTF. CDR3 DNA: TGTGCCAGCAGCTTAGCGAACAGGGGGTATGGCTACACCTTC.

CDR3: CASSATGYPYNEQFF. CDR3 DNA sequence: TGTGCCAGCAGCGCGACAGGGTACCCCTACAATGAGCAGTTCTTC. This sequence joins TRBV9 and TRBJ2-1, with 7 bases aligning to TRBD1. Losses at the gene ends were 3 bases for V and 2 bases for J; bases not matched to a gene: 5. Germline assignment: CDR1 SGDLS and CDR2 YYNGEE. The length of the CDR3 is 15 residues.

The chain links TRBV6-5 to TRBJ1-1, with D perhaps TRBD1 (6 bases). There are 13 residues in the CDR3. Per the germline V gene, CDR1 is MNHEY and CDR2 is SVGAGI. V gave up 6 bases and J gave up 1 base, with 9 bases separating them. The CDR3 DNA sequence: TGTGCCAGCAGGCTACAGGGGAACACTGAAGCTTTCTTT. Residues: CASRLQGNTEAFF.

This clone has a handful of counts. V gene TRBV19 combines with J gene TRBJ2-2, with 11 nucleotides matching TRBD2. The CDR3 loop spans 18 amino acids. V lost 6 bases, J lost 10 bases, and 19 bases stayed unmatched. Per germline, CDR1 LNHDA and CDR2 SQIVND (reference sequence). CDR3 sequence reads: CASSRANLLAGGPKELFF. The CDR3 DNA reads TGTGCCAGTAGCCGAGCGAACCTCTTAGCGGGGGGGCCGAAGGAGCTGTTTTTT.

The chain carries TRBV21-1 and TRBJ1-1; the listed D gene, TRBD1, was not tested against the DNA. TRBV21-1 is a known pseudogene. The CDR3 contains 12 residues. CDR3 DNA sequence: TGTGCCAGCAGCAAAGAGACAGGAGAAGCTTTCTTT. Protein sequence: CASSKETGEAFF.

The chain carries TRBV4-3 and TRBJ2-1, with 7 bases identical to TRBD2. Germline values: CDR1 LGHNA, CDR2 YSLEER. V gave up 1 base and J gave up 0 bases; unmatched junction bases: 0. The CDR3 has 15 amino acids. The chain's CDR3 is CASSQGTSSYNEQFF. CDR3 bases: TGCGCCAGCAGCCAAGGGACTAGCTCCTACAATGAGCAGTTCTTC.

This rearrangement joins TRBV2 to TRBJ2-7; 9 bases align to TRBD1. CDR3 length: 13 residues. Unmatched junction bases numbered 9, after V lost 10 bases and J lost 5 bases. The germline V gene encodes CDR1 SNHLY and CDR2 FYNNEI. The CDR3 sequence: CATRTGVADEQYF. The CDR3 nucleotides are TGTGCCACCCGGACAGGGGTCGCAGACGAGCAGTACTTC.

This clone occurred a few times. The chain carries TRBV7-9 and TRBJ1-4; maybe TRBD1 (6 bases). The germline V and J ends were trimmed by 7 bases and 3 bases, with 18 bases remaining between them. The CDR3 length is 16 residues. Germline V gene lookup returns CDR1 SEHNR and CDR2 FQNEAQ (reference sequence). CDR3 bases: TGTGCCAGCACCCTTGCGGGGGCGGACCCTAATGAAAAACTGTTTTTT. This gives the protein CASTLAGADPNEKLFF.

The CDR3 spells CSGNRGRNTEAFF. CDR3 DNA: TGCAGCGGTAACAGGGGGCGGAACACTGAAGCTTTCTTT. V usage is TRBV29-1 and J usage is TRBJ1-1; TRBD1 matches 9 bases. The germline gives CDR1 SQVTM, CDR2 ANQGSEA. Trimming at V came to 7 bases and at J to 1 base, leaving 4 bases not matched to a gene. This CDR3 contains 13 residues.

This clone is a singleton in its sample. The chain employs TRBV14 and TRBJ1-1, with 9 bases matching TRBD1. CDR1 SGHDN and CDR2 FVKESK come from the germline V gene. The CDR3 length is 19 residues. The ends lost 0 bases at V and 6 bases at J; junction bases unmatched: 17. The CDR3 region has the DNA TGTGCCAGCAGCCAAGATTATGGGCGGGGGGACAGGGTTGATGCTGAAGCTTTCTTT. Translated, it gives CASSQDYGRGDRVDAEAFF.

This chain connects TRBV27 to TRBJ2-3; 10 nucleotides match TRBD1. The CDR3 covers 16 residues. Trimming took 4 bases from V and 5 from J; bases not matched to a gene: 9. Per germline, CDR1 MNHEY and CDR2 SMNVEV (reference sequence). This CDR3 reads CASSWRSGTGVDTQYF. Written as DNA, the CDR3 is TGTGCCAGCAGTTGGAGGTCCGGGACAGGGGTAGATACGCAGTATTTT.

The chain recombines TRBV2 with TRBJ2-1; TRBD1 agrees at 7 bases. The germline CDR1 and CDR2 sequences are SNHLY and FYNNEI. The CDR3 runs 12 residues. After removal of 4 bases from V and 6 bases from J, the junction contained 0 bases not matched to a gene. This CDR3 reads CASSGDSNEQFF. In DNA, the CDR3 is TGTGCCAGCAGTGGGGACAGCAATGAGCAGTTCTTC.

The chain joins TRBV4-2 to TRBJ2-2, with D unclear. The CDR3 runs to 14 residues. In germline, CDR1 is LGHNA, CDR2 YNFKEQ. V lost 1 base to trimming and J lost 6 bases, with 9 bases between them. CDR3 residues: CASSQGWQAGELFF. The CDR3 nucleotides read TGTGCCAGCAGCCAAGGATGGCAAGCCGGGGAGCTGTTTTTT.